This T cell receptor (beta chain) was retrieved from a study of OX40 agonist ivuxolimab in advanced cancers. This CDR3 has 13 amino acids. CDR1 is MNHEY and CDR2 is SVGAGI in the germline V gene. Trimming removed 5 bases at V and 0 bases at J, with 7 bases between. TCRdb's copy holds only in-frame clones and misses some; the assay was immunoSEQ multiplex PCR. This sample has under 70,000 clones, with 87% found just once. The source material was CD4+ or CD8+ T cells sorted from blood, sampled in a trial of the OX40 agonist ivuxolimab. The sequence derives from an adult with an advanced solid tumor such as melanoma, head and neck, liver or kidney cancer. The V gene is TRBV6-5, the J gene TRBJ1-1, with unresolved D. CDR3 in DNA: TGTGCCAGCAGTAACAGCCTGAACACTGAAGCTTTCTTT. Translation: CASSNSLNTEAFF.